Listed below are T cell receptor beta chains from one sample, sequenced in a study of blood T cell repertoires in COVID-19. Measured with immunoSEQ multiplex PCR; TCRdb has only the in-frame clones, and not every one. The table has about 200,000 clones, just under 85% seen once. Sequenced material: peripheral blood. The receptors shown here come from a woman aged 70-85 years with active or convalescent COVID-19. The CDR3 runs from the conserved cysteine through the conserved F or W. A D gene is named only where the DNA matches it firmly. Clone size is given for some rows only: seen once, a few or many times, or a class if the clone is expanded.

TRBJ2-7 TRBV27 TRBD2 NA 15 CASSFGASGIYEQYF TGTGCCAGCAGTTTTGGGGCTAGCGGGATTTACGAGCAGTACTTC
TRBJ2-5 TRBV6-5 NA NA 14 CASSYGAEGAAQYF TGTGCCAGCAGTTACGGAGCGGAGGGGGCGGCCCAGTACTTC
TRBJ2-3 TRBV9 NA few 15 CASSVSGVGGDTQYF TGTGCCAGCAGCGTTTCGGGAGTGGGGGGAGATACGCAGTATTTT
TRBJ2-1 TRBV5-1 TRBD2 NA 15 CASSLGGRPYNEQFF TGCGCCAGCAGCTTGGGCGGGAGACCTTACAATGAGCAGTTCTTC
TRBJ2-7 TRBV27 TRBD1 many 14 CASSRRTGSYEQYF TGTGCCAGCAGTCGACGGACAGGCTCCTACGAGCAGTACTTC
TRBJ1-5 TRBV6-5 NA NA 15 CASSYSASGDQPQHF TGTGCCAGCAGTTACTCGGCGTCCGGGGATCAGCCCCAGCATTTT
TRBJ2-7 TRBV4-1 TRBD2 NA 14 CASSQVTSGYEQYF TGCGCCAGCAGCCAAGTGACTAGCGGATACGAGCAGTACTTC
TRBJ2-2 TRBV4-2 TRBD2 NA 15 CASSQTSVLPGELFF TGTGCCAGCAGCCAAACTAGCGTCTTGCCCGGGGAGCTGTTTTTT
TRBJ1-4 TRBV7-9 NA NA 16 CASSLLTSAGGEKLFF TGTGCCAGCAGCTTATTAACCTCAGCCGGAGGCGAAAAACTGTTTTTT
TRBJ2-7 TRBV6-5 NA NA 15 CASSYSGGIAYEQYF TGTGCCAGCAGTTACTCGGGGGGAATCGCCTACGAGCAGTACTTC
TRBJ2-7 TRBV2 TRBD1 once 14 CASTHLTGTNEQYF TGTGCCAGCACCCATTTGACAGGGACCAACGAGCAGTACTTC
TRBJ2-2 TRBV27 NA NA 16 CASGRFGGANTGELFF TGTGCCAGCGGTCGTTTTGGCGGAGCGAACACCGGGGAGCTGTTTTTT
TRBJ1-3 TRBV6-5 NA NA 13 CASALSSGNTIYF TGTGCCAGCGCTCTGAGCTCTGGAAACACCATATATTTT
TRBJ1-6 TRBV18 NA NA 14 CATLAKGWDSPLHF TGTGCCACCTTGGCGAAGGGGTGGGATTCACCCCTCCACTTT
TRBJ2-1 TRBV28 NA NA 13 CAGSGTLWGEQFF TGTGCCGGATCCGGGACACTCTGGGGTGAGCAGTTCTTC
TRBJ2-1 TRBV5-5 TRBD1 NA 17 CASSLLFGTGRYNEQFF TGTGCCAGCAGCTTGTTATTTGGGACAGGGAGGTACAATGAGCAGTTCTTC
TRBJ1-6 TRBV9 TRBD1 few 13 CATGQGASSPLHF TGTGCCACCGGGCAGGGGGCTAGTTCACCCCTCCACTTT
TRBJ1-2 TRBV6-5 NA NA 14 CASSRTATTLGYTF TGTGCCAGCAGTCGGACAGCCACTACCTTGGGCTACACCTTC
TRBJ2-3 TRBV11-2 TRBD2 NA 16 CASSLVTSGSTDTQYF TGTGCCAGCAGCTTAGTGACTAGCGGATCCACAGATACGCAGTATTTT
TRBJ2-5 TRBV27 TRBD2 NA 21 CASSSQTLGTSLPGVQETQYF TGTGCCAGCAGTTCCCAGACTCTCGGGACTAGCCTCCCCGGGGTCCAAGAGACCCAGTACTTC
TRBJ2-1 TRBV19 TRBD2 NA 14 CASSMGGSYNEQFF TGTGCCAGTAGTATGGGGGGGTCCTACAATGAGCAGTTCTTC
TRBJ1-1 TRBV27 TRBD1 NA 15 CASSEKTGGFGEAFF TGTGCCAGCAGTGAGAAAACAGGGGGCTTTGGTGAAGCTTTCTTT
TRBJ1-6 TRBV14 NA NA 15 CASSQVSGLNSPLHF TGTGCCAGCAGCCAAGTTTCAGGGTTGAATTCACCCCTCCACTTT
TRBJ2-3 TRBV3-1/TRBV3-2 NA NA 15 CASSQDTAATDTQYF TGTGCCAGCAGCCAAGATACGGCGGCCACAGATACGCAGTATTTT
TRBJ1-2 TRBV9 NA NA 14 CASSVALTGYGYTF TGTGCCAGCAGCGTAGCTCTGACGGGCTATGGCTACACCTTC
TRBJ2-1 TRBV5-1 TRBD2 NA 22 CASSSSTTVGLAVKEGYNEQFF TGCGCCAGCAGTTCCTCAACCACCGTAGGACTAGCGGTAAAGGAGGGCTACAATGAGCAGTTCTTC
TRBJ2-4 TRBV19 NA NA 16 CASSVGAYGQGHIQYF TGTGCCAGTAGTGTAGGAGCTTACGGTCAGGGGCACATTCAGTACTTC
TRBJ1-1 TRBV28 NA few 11 CASQGRTEAFF TGTGCCAGCCAGGGGCGGACTGAAGCTTTCTTT
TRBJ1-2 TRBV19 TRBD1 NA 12 CASSRQGGSYTF TGTGCCAGTAGTAGGCAGGGGGGAAGCTACACCTTC
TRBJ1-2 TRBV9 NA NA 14 CASSVDGGTDGYTF TGTGCCAGCAGCGTAGACGGTGGGACTGATGGCTACACCTTC
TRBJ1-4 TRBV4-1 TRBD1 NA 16 CASSQPRRQGYEKLFF TGCGCCAGCAGCCAACCCCGGCGACAGGGTTATGAAAAACTGTTTTTT
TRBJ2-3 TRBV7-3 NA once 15 CASRFSGDATDTQYF TGTGCCAGCAGATTTAGCGGAGACGCCACAGATACGCAGTATTTT
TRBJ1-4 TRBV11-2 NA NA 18 CASSLALPGTLTNEKLFF TGTGCCAGCAGCTTAGCACTGCCCGGGACACTTACCAATGAAAAACTGTTTTTT